The table lists the clone carrying this TCR beta chain with many counts. The antigen is undetermined. The authors amplified TCR beta CDR3 regions, and they did so from RNA transcripts for repertoire sequencing. RT-PCR was first run with HTBI primers, then multiplex PCR in a second round. TCRdb ran MiXCR on the multiplex PCR reads and lists one entry per CDR3 protein. The top ten hold roughly 2.3% of the sample, which has a few hundred thousand distinct CDR3 sequences, about a sixth seen once. The sample originates from a study of Graves' ophthalmopathy and Graves' hyperthyroidism. General study points: In separating ophthalmopathy from stable hyperthyroidism, a 13-signature model achieved roughly 89% sensitivity and around 81% specificity.

J gave up 5 bases and V 0 bases, and 9 bases lay outside the gene matches. Germline V gene sequence: CDR1 LGHNT, CDR2 FRNRAP. CDR3 length equals 17 residues. This clonotype was sampled from an adult woman with stable Graves' hyperthyroidism. The chain recombines TRBV12-5 with TRBJ2-2, with 7 bases matching TRBD2. The specimen sequenced was peripheral blood. CDR3 loop: CASGLVRGGAGTGELFF. In DNA, the CDR3 is TGTGCTAGTGGTTTGGTACGCGGGGGAGCTGGTACCGGGGAGCTGTTTTTT.